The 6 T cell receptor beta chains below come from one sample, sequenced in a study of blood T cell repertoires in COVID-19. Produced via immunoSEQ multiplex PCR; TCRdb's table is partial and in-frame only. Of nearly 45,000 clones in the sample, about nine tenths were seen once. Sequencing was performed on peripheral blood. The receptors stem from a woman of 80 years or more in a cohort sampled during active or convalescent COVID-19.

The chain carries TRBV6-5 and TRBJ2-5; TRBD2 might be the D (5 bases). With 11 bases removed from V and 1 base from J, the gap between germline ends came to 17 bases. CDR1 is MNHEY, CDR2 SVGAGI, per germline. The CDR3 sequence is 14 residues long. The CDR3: CAGGFHTAQETQYF. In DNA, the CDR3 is TGTGCCGGAGGATTTCACACCGCCCAAGAGACCCAGTACTTC.

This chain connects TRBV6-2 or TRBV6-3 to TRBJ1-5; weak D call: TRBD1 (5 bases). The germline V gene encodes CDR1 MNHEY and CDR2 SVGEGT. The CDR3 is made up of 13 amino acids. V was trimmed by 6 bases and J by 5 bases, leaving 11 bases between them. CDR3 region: CASSTGPDQPQHF. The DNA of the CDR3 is TGTGCCAGCAGCACAGGTCCGGATCAGCCCCAGCATTTT.

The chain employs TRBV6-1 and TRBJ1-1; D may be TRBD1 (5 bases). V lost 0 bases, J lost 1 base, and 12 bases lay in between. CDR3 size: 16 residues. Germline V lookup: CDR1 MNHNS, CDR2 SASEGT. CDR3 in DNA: TGTGCCAGCAGTGAAGCCTCCCGGGGGGGGAACACTGAAGCTTTCTTT. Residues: CASSEASRGGNTEAFF.

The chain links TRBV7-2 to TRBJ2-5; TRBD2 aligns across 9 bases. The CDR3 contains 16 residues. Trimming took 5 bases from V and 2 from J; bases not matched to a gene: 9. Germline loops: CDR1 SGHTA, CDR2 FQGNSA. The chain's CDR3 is CASSVYRAGGQETQYF. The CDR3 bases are TGTGCCAGCAGCGTCTATAGGGCGGGGGGGCAAGAGACCCAGTACTTC.

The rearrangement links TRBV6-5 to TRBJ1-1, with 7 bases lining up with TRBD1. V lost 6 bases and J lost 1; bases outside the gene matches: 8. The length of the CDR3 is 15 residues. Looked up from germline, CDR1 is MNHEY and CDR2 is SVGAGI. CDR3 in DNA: TGTGCCAGCAGATTGGAACAGGGGAGGAACACTGAAGCTTTCTTT. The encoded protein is CASRLEQGRNTEAFF.

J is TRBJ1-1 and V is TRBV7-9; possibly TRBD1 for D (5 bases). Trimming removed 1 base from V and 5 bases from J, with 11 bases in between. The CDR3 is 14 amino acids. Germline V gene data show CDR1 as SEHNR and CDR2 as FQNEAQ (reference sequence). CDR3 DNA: TGTGCCAGCAGCTTAGTTACGGGGGTTACTGAAGCTTTCTTT. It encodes CASSLVTGVTEAFF.